Shown below are 8 T cell receptor beta chains from a single sample sequenced in a study of blood T cell repertoires in COVID-19. The data were produced by immunoSEQ multiplex PCR, yet TCRdb's version contains in-frame clones alone and is incomplete. The sample yields around 260,000 clones, around 89% seen once. Sequenced input: peripheral blood. Source of these receptors: a man aged 30-40 years with acute or convalescent COVID-19.

This chain joins TRBV30 and TRBJ2-5; 9 nucleotides line up with TRBD1. The trim removed 2 bases at V and 5 bases at J, leaving 6 bases unmatched. The CDR3 runs to 14 residues. The V gene's germline CDR1 is GTSNPN and CDR2 SVGIG (reference sequence). Here the CDR3 reads CAWSPGTGSETQYF. CDR3 coding DNA: TGTGCCTGGAGTCCCGGGACAGGGAGCGAGACCCAGTACTTC. The variable domain in full, with the rest retrieved from reference TRBV30 and TRBJ2-5, is SQTIHQWPATLVQPVGSPLSLECTVEGTSNPNLYWYRQAAGRGLQLLFYSVGIGQISSEVPQNLSASRPQDRQFILSSKKLLLSDSGFYLCAWSPGTGSETQYFGPGTRLLVL.

The chain combines TRBV10-3 with TRBJ2-1; no clear D. The V gene lost 0 bases and the J gene lost 8 bases, with 5 bases spanning the gap. Germline CDR1 ENHRY, CDR2 SYGVKD. This CDR3 comprises 12 residues. DNA of the CDR3: TGTGCCATCAGTGAGTCGTTCTATGAGCAGTTCTTC. Its translation: CAISESFYEQFF.

The chain carries TRBV5-6 and TRBJ2-1; D unresolved. There are 14 residues in the CDR3. Trimming stripped 0 bases from V and 9 bases from J, with 13 bases between. Germline V CDR1 and CDR2: SGHDT, YYEEEE. This CDR3 is CASSLGLALSEQFF. The CDR3, as DNA: TGTGCCAGCAGCTTGGGACTTGCTTTGAGTGAGCAGTTCTTC. Full variable domain (remainder filled in from reference TRBV5-6 and TRBJ2-1): DAGVTQSPTHLIKTRGQQVTLRCSPKSGHDTVSWYQQALGQGPQFIFQYYEEEERQRGNFPDRFSGHQFPNYSSELNVNALLLGDSALYLCASSLGLALSEQFFGPGTRLTVL.

The V and J genes are TRBV5-5 and TRBJ2-6, with D possibly being TRBD1 (6 bases). This CDR3 spans 16 amino acids. Deletions cut 4 bases from V and 1 base from J, with 12 bases between. Germline V lookup: CDR1 SGHKS, CDR2 YYEKEE (reference sequence). In nucleotides, the CDR3 is TGTGCCAGCAGCGTGCTTACAGGGTCTGGGGCCAACGTCCTGACTTTC. Protein: CASSVLTGSGANVLTF.

The V call is TRBV4-2, the J call TRBJ2-1; D not resolved. CDR1 is LGHNA and CDR2 is YNFKEQ in the germline V gene. V lost 0 bases and J 6 bases, leaving 6 bases between the germline ends. There are 13 residues in the CDR3. The CDR3 reads CASSQEGFNEQFF. DNA of the CDR3: TGTGCCAGCAGCCAAGAGGGCTTCAATGAGCAGTTCTTC.

The chain has TRBV2 and TRBJ1-1, with D possibly being TRBD1 (5 bases). Germline CDR1 reads SNHLY; CDR2 reads FYNNEI. The V and J ends lost 6 bases and 0 bases respectively, with 14 bases between them. This CDR3 is 15 amino acids long. The CDR3 loop reads CASSSRDAMNTEAFF. Here the CDR3 DNA reads TGTGCCAGCAGCAGCAGGGATGCGATGAACACTGAAGCTTTCTTT.

Note on this clone: The same CDR3 arises from other DNA sequences in this sample as well. V usage is TRBV27 and J usage is TRBJ2-1; 11 bases fit TRBD2. With V trimmed by 5 bases and J by 4 bases, 4 bases remained unmatched. CDR3 size: 15 residues. Germline loops: CDR1 MNHEY, CDR2 SMNVEV (reference sequence). CDR3 nucleotides: TGTGCCAGCAGTCCTCTAGCGGGGGGTTACAATGAGCAGTTCTTC. Protein: CASSPLAGGYNEQFF.

The chain has TRBV3-1 (or the pseudogene TRBV3-2) and TRBJ2-1; 10 nucleotides align to TRBD2. CDR1 is LGHDT, CDR2 YNNKEL, per germline (reference sequence). The ends lost 2 bases at V and 1 base at J; junction bases unmatched: 5. The CDR3 runs to 17 residues. The DNA for the CDR3 is TGTGCCAGCAGCCAAACCGGACTAGCGGTTTCCTACAATGAGCAGTTCTTC. Translation gives CASSQTGLAVSYNEQFF.